Presented here are 18 T cell receptor beta chains from one specimen sequenced in a study of long-term antiretroviral therapy in people with HIV. immunoSEQ v3.0 was run at survey level. The method was immunoSEQ multiplex PCR; TCRdb's version includes in-frame clones alone and lacks a portion of them. The sample records tens of thousands of clones, around nine tenths being singletons. The sample in question was unsorted PBMCs, obtained 1.1 years after starting antiretroviral therapy. The receptors stem from a young man with HIV.

V and J are TRBV7-3 and TRBJ1-2; 7 bases are a match to TRBD1. The CDR3 spans 13 residues. V was clipped by 5 bases and J by 8 bases; unmatched bases: 8. CDR1 and CDR2 (germline): SGHTA, FQGTGA. DNA for the CDR3: TGTGCCAGCAGCCCCCTAGGGGGCGACGGCTACACCTTC. Residues: CASSPLGGDGYTF.

The chain uses TRBV5-8 and TRBJ1-2; D unclear. CDR3 length equals 13 residues. The V gene's germline CDR1 is SGHTS and CDR2 YDEGEE. Trimming took 4 bases from V and 0 from J, leaving 7 bases between them. The CDR3 nucleotides are TGTGCCAGCAGCCCCGTCCCTAACTATGGCTACACCTTC. It encodes CASSPVPNYGYTF.

The chain has TRBV28 and TRBJ2-7, with 12 nucleotides matching TRBD1. Unmatched junction bases numbered 7, after V lost 6 bases and J lost 7 bases. Germline V gene sequence: CDR1 MDHEN, CDR2 SYDVKM. The CDR3 is made up of 14 amino acids. The CDR3 loop reads CASRGQGAHREQYF. Written as DNA, the CDR3 is TGTGCCAGCAGGGGACAGGGGGCCCATCGGGAGCAGTACTTC. The entire variable domain, with the rest obtained from reference TRBV28 and TRBJ2-7, is as follows: DVKVTQSSRYLVKRTGEKVFLECVQDMDHENMFWYRQDPGLGLRLIYFSYDVKMKEKGDIPEGYSVSREKKERFSLILESASTNQTSMYLCASRGQGAHREQYFGPGTRLTVT.

The rearrangement uses TRBV6-1 and TRBJ2-7, with 7 positions matching TRBD1. Germline trimming cut 4 bases from V and 0 bases from J; bases unmatched to any gene: 6. This CDR3 has 15 amino acids. From germline, CDR1 is MNHNS and CDR2 SASEGT. CDR3 coding DNA: TGTGCCAGCAGTGTGACCGGGACAGACTCCTACGAGCAGTACTTC. It encodes CASSVTGTDSYEQYF.

V is TRBV10-2 and J is TRBJ2-5; tentatively, D is TRBD1 (5 bases). Judging by the DNA end, TRBJ2-7 fits better; the J call may be wrong. CDR3 size: 13 residues. Germline lookup yields CDR1 WSHSY and CDR2 SAAADI. The DNA of the CDR3 is TGCGCCAGCACCGTAGGGGACTCCTACGAGCAGTACTTC. It is translated as CASTVGDSYEQYF.

This clone came up once. This chain connects TRBV28 to TRBJ2-1; 9 positions agree with TRBD1. Trimming removed 4 bases from V and 6 bases from J; junction bases left unmatched: 7. In germline, CDR1 is MDHEN, CDR2 SYDVKM. CDR3 size: 15 residues. CDR3: CASSSPGTGINEQFF. The CDR3 coding sequence is TGTGCCAGCAGTTCCCCCGGGACAGGGATCAATGAGCAGTTCTTC.

The chain employs TRBV5-1 and TRBJ2-1; D not resolved. The CDR3 spans 16 residues. From germline, CDR1 is SGHRS and CDR2 YFSETQ. Trimming took 1 base from V and 0 from J, leaving 11 bases between them. CDR3 region: CASSLYIENSYNEQFF. CDR3 coding DNA: TGCGCCAGCAGCTTGTACATCGAAAACTCCTACAATGAGCAGTTCTTC.

V gene TRBV7-9 combines with J gene TRBJ2-1; 11 bases match TRBD2. J was trimmed by 8 bases and V by 4 bases; bases with no gene match: 10. This CDR3 has 16 amino acids. Germline assignment: CDR1 SEHNR and CDR2 FQNEAQ (reference sequence). CDR3 nucleotides: TGTGCCAGCAGCTCTGTAGCGGGGGGGGGTCAGCATGAGCAGTTCTTC. Protein product: CASSSVAGGGQHEQFF.

This chain uses TRBV6-1 with TRBJ2-7; D perhaps matches TRBD1 (5 bases). The germline V gene encodes CDR1 MNHNS and CDR2 SASEGT. CDR3 size: 16 residues. The V gene lost 4 bases and the J gene lost 0 bases, with 16 bases spanning the gap. The CDR3 here is CASSGDWGGFSYEQYF. The CDR3, as DNA: TGTGCCAGCAGTGGAGACTGGGGCGGTTTCTCCTACGAGCAGTACTTC.

The chain joins TRBV6-5 to TRBJ2-1; 12 positions match TRBD2. CDR3 length: 15 residues. Germline-derived CDR1 and CDR2 are MNHEY and SVGAGI. V was clipped by 6 bases and J by 7 bases; unmatched bases: 7. CDR3 bases: TGTGCCAGCAGCCCCCTAGCGGGAGGGACGAATGAGCAGTTCTTC. As protein: CASSPLAGGTNEQFF.

The J gene is TRBJ2-7, the V gene TRBV12-5; 7 nucleotides line up with TRBD1. The germline V gene has CDR1 LGHNT and CDR2 FRNRAP. The V segment lost 1 base and the J segment 2 bases; nucleotides outside the gene matches: 5. This CDR3 has 15 amino acids. The CDR3 spells CASGLDVGQAYEQYF. The CDR3 DNA follows: TGTGCTAGTGGTTTGGACGTTGGACAGGCCTACGAGCAGTACTTC.

This clone showed up just once. The chain couples TRBV7-2 to TRBJ2-7; D uncertain. CDR1 and CDR2 (germline): SGHTA, FQGNSA. There are 12 residues in the CDR3. The V end was cut by 5 bases, the J end by 6 bases, with 11 bases between. DNA of the CDR3: TGTGCCAGCAGCCCGCGGCCTGTCGAGCAGTACTTC. This gives the protein CASSPRPVEQYF.

J is TRBJ2-1 and V is TRBV9, with D perhaps TRBD2 (6 bases). The length of the CDR3 is 14 residues. V lost 3 bases and J lost 5, with 12 bases in between. CDR1 is SGDLS and CDR2 is YYNGEE in the germline V gene. DNA for the CDR3: TGTGCCAGCAGCGCGACGGGAGCAAACAATGAGCAGTTCTTC. Protein sequence: CASSATGANNEQFF. Full variable domain (rest looked up from reference TRBV9 and TRBJ2-1): DSGVTQTPKHLITATGQRVTLRCSPRSGDLSVYWYQQSLDQGLQFLIQYYNGEERAKGNILERFSAQQFPDLHSELNLSSLELGDSALYFCASSATGANNEQFFGPGTRLTVL.

This rearrangement joins TRBV18 to TRBJ1-4, with D perhaps matching TRBD1 (5 bases). V was pared by 4 bases and J by 1 base, with 28 bases between. The germline V gene has CDR1 KGHSH and CDR2 LQKENI. The CDR3 length is 21 residues. This CDR3 reads CASSRRYMTGTSVETNEKLFF. The CDR3, as DNA: TGTGCCAGCTCACGAAGGTATATGACGGGGACGTCGGTAGAAACTAATGAAAAACTGTTTTTT.

This clone was seen more than once but under ten times. The rearrangement uses TRBV14 and TRBJ2-3, with D perhaps given as TRBD1 or TRBD2 (5 bases each). CDR3 length: 15 amino acids. Germline V CDR1 and CDR2: SGHDN, FVKESK. V was shortened by 1 base and J by 3 bases, with 11 bases between the two germline ends. The CDR3 bases are TGTGCCAGCAGCCAAGTTGGGGGTCCTACAGATACGCAGTATTTT. Protein sequence: CASSQVGGPTDTQYF.

The V and J genes are TRBV13 and TRBJ2-7, with a tentative D call TRBD2 (6 bases). CDR3 length equals 15 residues. The V end was cut by 0 bases, the J end by 2 bases, with 11 bases between. CDR1 is PRHDT, CDR2 FYEKMQ, per germline (reference sequence). CDR3 nucleotides: TGTGCCAGCAGCTTAGGCCTGCGGGGAGCCTACGAGCAGTACTTC. It specifies CASSLGLRGAYEQYF.

The chain links TRBV10-2 to TRBJ1-1; tentatively, D is TRBD1 (5 bases). CDR3 length: 14 residues. V shed 6 bases and J shed 3 bases, with 14 bases lying between them. Germline-derived CDR1 and CDR2 are WSHSY and SAAADI. The DNA for the CDR3 is TGCGCCAGCAGGGAGGGGACGGTGGACACTGAAGCTTTCTTT. Translated, it gives CASREGTVDTEAFF.

The chain employs TRBV15 and TRBJ2-3; 8 nucleotides agree with TRBD1. Losses at the gene ends were 0 bases for V and 11 bases for J; bases not matched to a gene: 7. This CDR3 is built from 14 residues. Germline V lookup: CDR1 LNHNV, CDR2 YYDKDF (reference sequence). The CDR3 DNA sequence: TGTGCCACCAGCAGAGATACCGGGACAGGAGGGCAGTATTTT. As protein: CATSRDTGTGGQYF.